This TCR beta chain comes out of a study of T cell responses to AZD1222 COVID-19 vaccine. General study findings and limits: Among the donors, most were white British and more were female, and clonal diversity was possibly underestimated. Among vaccine-associated CD4 TCRs, coverage spanned spike, with dominance at 160-218 and 743-854. A reported finding is that nearly half of spike-specific TCRs target unmutated variant regions.

As concerns this clone: Its antigen is still unknown.

Germline assignment: CDR1 SGHTA and CDR2 FQGTGA. The junction had 0 bases not matched to a gene; V was cut back by 1 base and J by 4 bases. CDR3 size: 13 residues. Libraries were prepared by immunoSEQ multiplex PCR; TCRdb keeps only in-frame clonotypes and omits some of them. This table has under 150,000 clones, 93% appearing once. This receptor was obtained from an adult in good health. Sequenced here: peripheral blood, sampled on day 0 of AZD1222 vaccination. The chain joins TRBV7-3 to TRBJ1-2; the match to TRBD1 covers 7 bases. Here the CDR3 reads CASSLRQGYGYTF. The DNA for the CDR3 is TGTGCCAGCAGCTTAAGACAGGGCTATGGCTACACCTTC. Using reference TRBV7-3 and TRBJ1-2 for the parts outside the CDR3, the full variable domain is GAGVSQTPSNKVTEKGKYVELRCDPISGHTALYWYRQSLGQGPEFLIYFQGTGAADDSGLPNDRFFAVRPEGSVSTLKIQRTERGDSAVYLCASSLRQGYGYTFGSGTRLTVV.